The rows below give T cell receptor beta chains drawn from one sample of a study of blood T cell repertoires in COVID-19. Clones were sequenced by immunoSEQ multiplex PCR, and TCRdb holds only the in-frame ones, with some missing. The sample lists 45,000 to 50,000 clones, 80% to 90% occurring once. Sequences were obtained from peripheral blood. These receptors all come from a man between 45 and 60 years old with acute or convalescent COVID-19. Both conserved end residues are part of each CDR3. The order of the fields is J gene, clone size, D gene, V gene, CDR3 DNA, CDR3 protein. The D gene is left open where the match is weak. Size is omitted from some rows. Given values are once, few, many or a class for expanded clones.

j_gene: TRBJ1-3
abundance: .
d_gene: .
v_gene: TRBV5-6
CDR3nt: TGTGCCAGCAGCCAGGACTGGAGCTCTGGAAACACCATATATTTT
CDR3aa: CASSQDWSSGNTIYF

j_gene: TRBJ1-2
abundance: .
d_gene: TRBD1
v_gene: TRBV6-5
CDR3nt: TGTGCCAGCAGCGTGGGGCAGGGGGTTGGCTACACCTTC
CDR3aa: CASSVGQGVGYTF

j_gene: TRBJ2-5
abundance: few
d_gene: .
v_gene: TRBV10-2
CDR3nt: TGCGCCAGCCTGGCGCATTTGCGGAATCAAGAGACCCAGTACTTC
CDR3aa: CASLAHLRNQETQYF

j_gene: TRBJ2-1
abundance: .
d_gene: .
v_gene: TRBV27
CDR3nt: TGTGCCAGCAGTTTGGGAGGAATCCGGCAGTTCTTC
CDR3aa: CASSLGGIRQFF

j_gene: TRBJ1-2
abundance: .
d_gene: TRBD1
v_gene: TRBV4-3
CDR3nt: TGCGCCAGCAGCCAAGATAGGGGAACGGACAGGGAGGCGTATGGCTACACCTTC
CDR3aa: CASSQDRGTDREAYGYTF

j_gene: TRBJ1-1
abundance: .
d_gene: .
v_gene: TRBV18
CDR3nt: TGTGCCAGCTCAAGAGGGCGGAACACTGAAGCTTTCTTT
CDR3aa: CASSRGRNTEAFF

j_gene: TRBJ2-7
abundance: .
d_gene: .
v_gene: TRBV27
CDR3nt: TGTGCCAGCAGTTTATCTGAGGGAATAGAGCAGTACTTC
CDR3aa: CASSLSEGIEQYF

j_gene: TRBJ1-6
abundance: .
d_gene: .
v_gene: TRBV2
CDR3nt: TGTGCCAGCCCGTCGGGTGGCGATTCACCCCTCCACTTT
CDR3aa: CASPSGGDSPLHF

j_gene: TRBJ1-2
abundance: .
d_gene: TRBD1
v_gene: TRBV6-2/TRBV6-3
CDR3nt: TGTGCCAGCAGTTCCCTGACAGGGTTATATGGCTACACCTTC
CDR3aa: CASSSLTGLYGYTF

j_gene: TRBJ2-1
abundance: .
d_gene: .
v_gene: TRBV3-1/TRBV3-2
CDR3nt: TGTGCCAGCAGCCAAACAGTAGACAGCTCCTACAATGAGCAGTTCTTC
CDR3aa: CASSQTVDSSYNEQFF

j_gene: TRBJ1-6
abundance: .
d_gene: .
v_gene: TRBV4-1
CDR3nt: TGCGCCAGCAGCCAAGAACAGTTGAATTCACCCCTCCACTTT
CDR3aa: CASSQEQLNSPLHF

j_gene: TRBJ2-1
abundance: .
d_gene: TRBD1
v_gene: TRBV5-8
CDR3nt: TGTGCCAGCAGCTCTCGACAGGGGGTTAGCAATGAGCAGTTCTTC
CDR3aa: CASSSRQGVSNEQFF

j_gene: TRBJ2-7
abundance: .
d_gene: TRBD1
v_gene: TRBV12-3/TRBV12-4
CDR3nt: TGTGCCAGCAGTTTTGGGACAGACCTGGAGCAGTACTTC
CDR3aa: CASSFGTDLEQYF

j_gene: TRBJ1-1
abundance: few
d_gene: .
v_gene: TRBV18
CDR3nt: TGTGCCAGCTCGCCCGGGAGAAACACTGAAGCTTTCTTT
CDR3aa: CASSPGRNTEAFF

j_gene: TRBJ2-7
abundance: .
d_gene: .
v_gene: TRBV28
CDR3nt: TGTGCCAGCAAAGCTACCGGGACATACTCCTACGAGCAGTACTTC
CDR3aa: CASKATGTYSYEQYF

j_gene: TRBJ1-3
abundance: .
d_gene: .
v_gene: TRBV19
CDR3nt: TGTGCCAGTAGTACAGGGAACTCTGGAAACACCATATATTTT
CDR3aa: CASSTGNSGNTIYF

j_gene: TRBJ2-7
abundance: .
d_gene: TRBD1
v_gene: TRBV5-4
CDR3nt: TGTGCCAGCAGCTTGGAGCCAGGGGGCATTTACGAGCAGTACTTC
CDR3aa: CASSLEPGGIYEQYF

j_gene: TRBJ1-1
abundance: .
d_gene: TRBD1
v_gene: TRBV2
CDR3nt: TGTGCCAGCAGTAAAGACAGGGGATTTGGCGCTTTCTTT
CDR3aa: CASSKDRGFGAFF

j_gene: TRBJ1-1
abundance: .
d_gene: TRBD1
v_gene: TRBV3-1/TRBV3-2
CDR3nt: TGTGCCAGCGAAACCGGGACAGGGCGCACTGAAGCTTTCTTT
CDR3aa: CASETGTGRTEAFF

j_gene: TRBJ1-1
abundance: once
d_gene: .
v_gene: TRBV18
CDR3nt: TGTGCCAGCTCACCACCGGTGGGTTCGCGGACTGAAGCTTTCTTT
CDR3aa: CASSPPVGSRTEAFF

j_gene: TRBJ2-4
abundance: few
d_gene: .
v_gene: TRBV6-1
CDR3nt: TGTGCCAGCAGTGAGGCCAGTCAAAACATTCAGTACTTC
CDR3aa: CASSEASQNIQYF

j_gene: TRBJ2-7
abundance: .
d_gene: .
v_gene: TRBV6-5
CDR3nt: TGTGCCAGCCGTAAGATGGCGGCCACGTACGAGCAGTACTTC
CDR3aa: CASRKMAATYEQYF

j_gene: TRBJ1-2
abundance: .
d_gene: TRBD1
v_gene: TRBV7-2
CDR3nt: TGTGCCAGCAGCTGGGTTGTAGGGGGCAATGGCTACACCTTC
CDR3aa: CASSWVVGGNGYTF

j_gene: TRBJ2-7
abundance: .
d_gene: .
v_gene: TRBV28
CDR3nt: TGTGCCAGCAGTCTCGAGCGGGAGCAGTACTTC
CDR3aa: CASSLEREQYF

j_gene: TRBJ2-7
abundance: .
d_gene: .
v_gene: TRBV11-2
CDR3nt: TGTGCCAGCAGGAACTGGAGCTCCTACGAGCAGTACTTC
CDR3aa: CASRNWSSYEQYF

j_gene: TRBJ1-1
abundance: .
d_gene: .
v_gene: TRBV7-2
CDR3nt: TGTGCCAGCAGCTTAGGGACCTTCCAGGGTGAAGCTTTCTTT
CDR3aa: CASSLGTFQGEAFF

j_gene: TRBJ2-1
abundance: .
d_gene: TRBD1
v_gene: TRBV7-9
CDR3nt: TGTGCCAGCAACATACCGGGACAGGGGGTGGGCAATGAGCAGTTCTTC
CDR3aa: CASNIPGQGVGNEQFF

j_gene: TRBJ1-1
abundance: .
d_gene: TRBD1
v_gene: TRBV14
CDR3nt: TGTGCCAGCAGCCAGGGAATGGACAGGGGTTACGCTTTCTTT
CDR3aa: CASSQGMDRGYAFF

j_gene: TRBJ1-5
abundance: .
d_gene: .
v_gene: TRBV5-6
CDR3nt: TGTGCCAGCAGCTCCAGGGGTCTTTGGGATCAGCCCCAGCATTTT
CDR3aa: CASSSRGLWDQPQHF

j_gene: TRBJ2-7
abundance: .
d_gene: TRBD2
v_gene: TRBV19
CDR3nt: TGTGCCTGTTCTAGCGGGGCGCAAGCCGAGCAGTACTTC
CDR3aa: CACSSGAQAEQYF

j_gene: TRBJ1-5
abundance: few
d_gene: .
v_gene: TRBV14
CDR3nt: TGTGCCAGCAGCCAAGGAGGGTATCAGCCCCAGCATTTT
CDR3aa: CASSQGGYQPQHF

j_gene: TRBJ2-1
abundance: .
d_gene: TRBD2
v_gene: TRBV5-4
CDR3nt: TGTGCCAGCAGCCCGGGACTAGCGGGGGGCGAGCAGTTCTTC
CDR3aa: CASSPGLAGGEQFF

j_gene: TRBJ2-3
abundance: .
d_gene: TRBD1
v_gene: TRBV3-1/TRBV3-2
CDR3nt: TGTGCCAGCAGCGGATCAAGTCTTGGGACAGCCACAGATACGCAGTATTTT
CDR3aa: CASSGSSLGTATDTQYF

j_gene: TRBJ1-2
abundance: .
d_gene: .
v_gene: TRBV7-2
CDR3nt: TGTGCCAGCAGCTCCTTAGGGGGGGGTGGCTACACCTTC
CDR3aa: CASSSLGGGGYTF

j_gene: TRBJ1-1
abundance: once
d_gene: .
v_gene: TRBV20-1
CDR3nt: TGCAGTGCAAGTATACAGCCGAACACTGAAGCTTTCTTT
CDR3aa: CSASIQPNTEAFF

j_gene: TRBJ1-2
abundance: once
d_gene: TRBD1
v_gene: TRBV30
CDR3nt: TGTGCCTGGACCAAAGGGGGCTCTGGCTACACCTTC
CDR3aa: CAWTKGGSGYTF

j_gene: TRBJ1-3
abundance: .
d_gene: .
v_gene: TRBV30
CDR3nt: TGTGCCTGGAGTGTACCGGAGTTCTCTGGAAACACCATATATTTT
CDR3aa: CAWSVPEFSGNTIYF

j_gene: TRBJ1-4
abundance: once
d_gene: .
v_gene: TRBV7-2
CDR3nt: TGTGCCAGCAGCCCGACACAGGCTAGTAATGAAAAACTGTTTTTT
CDR3aa: CASSPTQASNEKLFF

j_gene: TRBJ2-3
abundance: .
d_gene: TRBD2
v_gene: TRBV19
CDR3nt: TGTGCCAGTAGTCTGACGGGAGGTGAGGGAGATACGCAGTATTTT
CDR3aa: CASSLTGGEGDTQYF

j_gene: TRBJ1-1
abundance: .
d_gene: .
v_gene: TRBV7-8
CDR3nt: TGTGCCAGCAGCCAAGGCGGGGCCGCGGACGCGGAAGCTTTCTTT
CDR3aa: CASSQGGAADAEAFF

j_gene: TRBJ2-5
abundance: .
d_gene: .
v_gene: TRBV25-1
CDR3nt: TGTGCCAGCAGTGACCCCCGGCGGTATCAAGAGACCCAGTACTTC
CDR3aa: CASSDPRRYQETQYF

j_gene: TRBJ2-3
abundance: .
d_gene: TRBD2
v_gene: TRBV14
CDR3nt: TGTGCCAGCAGCCAAGTTGGGGCAGCGGGAGCTCTCCCCACAGATACGCAGTATTTT
CDR3aa: CASSQVGAAGALPTDTQYF